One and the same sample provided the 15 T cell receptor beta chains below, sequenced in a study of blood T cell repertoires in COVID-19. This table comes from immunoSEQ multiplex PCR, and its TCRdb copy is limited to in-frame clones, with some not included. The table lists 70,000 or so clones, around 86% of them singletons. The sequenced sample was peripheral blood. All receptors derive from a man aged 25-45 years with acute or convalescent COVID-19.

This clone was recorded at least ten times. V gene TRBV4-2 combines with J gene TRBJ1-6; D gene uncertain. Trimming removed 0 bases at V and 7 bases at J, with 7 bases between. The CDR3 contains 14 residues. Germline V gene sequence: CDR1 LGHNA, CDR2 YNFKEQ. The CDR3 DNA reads TGTGCCAGCAGCCAAGAAATGGAGAATTCACCCCTCCACTTT. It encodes CASSQEMENSPLHF.

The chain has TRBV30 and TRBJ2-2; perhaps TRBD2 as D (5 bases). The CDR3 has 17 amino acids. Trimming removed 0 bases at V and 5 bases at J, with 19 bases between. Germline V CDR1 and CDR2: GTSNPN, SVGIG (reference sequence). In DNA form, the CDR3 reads TGTGCCTGGAGTGTAGGGTTTACCGGGGAGATGACCGGGGAGCTGTTTTTT. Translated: CAWSVGFTGEMTGELFF.

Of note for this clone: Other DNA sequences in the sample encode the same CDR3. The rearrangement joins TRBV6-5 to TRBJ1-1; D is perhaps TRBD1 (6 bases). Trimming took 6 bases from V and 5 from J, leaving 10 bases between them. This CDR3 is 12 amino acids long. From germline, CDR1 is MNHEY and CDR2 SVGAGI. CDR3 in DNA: TGTGCCAGCAGACAGGGTTTGACTGAAGCTTTCTTT. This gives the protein CASRQGLTEAFF.

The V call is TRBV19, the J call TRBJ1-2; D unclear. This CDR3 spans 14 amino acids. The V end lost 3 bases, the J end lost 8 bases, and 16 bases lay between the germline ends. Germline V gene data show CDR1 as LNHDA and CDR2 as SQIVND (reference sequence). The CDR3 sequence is CASSISRGQRGYTF. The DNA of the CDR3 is TGTGCCAGTAGTATTTCGCGCGGGCAACGAGGCTACACCTTC.

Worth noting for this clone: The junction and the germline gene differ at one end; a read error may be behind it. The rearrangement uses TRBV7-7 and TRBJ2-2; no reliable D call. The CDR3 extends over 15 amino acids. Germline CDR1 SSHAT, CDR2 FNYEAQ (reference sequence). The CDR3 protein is CASSAQLTNTGELFF. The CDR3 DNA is TGTGCTAGCAGCGCCCAGCTCACTAATACCGGGGAGCTGTTTTTT.

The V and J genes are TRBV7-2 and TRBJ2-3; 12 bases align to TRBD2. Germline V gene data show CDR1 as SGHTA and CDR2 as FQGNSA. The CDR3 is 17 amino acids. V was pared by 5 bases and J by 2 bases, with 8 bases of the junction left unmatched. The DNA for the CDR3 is TGTGCCAGCAGCGACAAAAGGACTAGCGGGGCCACAGATACGCAGTATTTT. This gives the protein CASSDKRTSGATDTQYF.

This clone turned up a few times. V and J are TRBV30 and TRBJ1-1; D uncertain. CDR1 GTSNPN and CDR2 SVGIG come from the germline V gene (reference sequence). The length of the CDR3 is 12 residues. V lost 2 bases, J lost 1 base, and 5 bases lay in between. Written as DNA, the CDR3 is TGTGCCTGGAGTCCCAAGAACACTGAAGCTTTCTTT. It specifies CAWSPKNTEAFF.

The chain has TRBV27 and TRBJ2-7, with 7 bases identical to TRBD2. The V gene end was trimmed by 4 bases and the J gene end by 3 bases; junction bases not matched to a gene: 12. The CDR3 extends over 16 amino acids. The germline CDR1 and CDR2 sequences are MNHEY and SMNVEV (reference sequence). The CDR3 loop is CASSSDPGTILYEQYF. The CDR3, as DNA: TGTGCCAGCAGTTCAGACCCCGGGACTATACTCTACGAGCAGTACTTC.

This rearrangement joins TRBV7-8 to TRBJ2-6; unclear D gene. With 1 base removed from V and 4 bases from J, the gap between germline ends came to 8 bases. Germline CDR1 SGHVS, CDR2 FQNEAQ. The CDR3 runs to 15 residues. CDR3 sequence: CASSLVSVGANVLTF. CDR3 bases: TGTGCCAGCAGCTTAGTATCAGTAGGGGCCAACGTCCTGACTTTC.

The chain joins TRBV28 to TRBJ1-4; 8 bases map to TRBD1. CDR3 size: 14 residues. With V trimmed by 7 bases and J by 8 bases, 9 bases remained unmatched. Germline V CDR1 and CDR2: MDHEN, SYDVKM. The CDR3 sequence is CASIPRDRPEKLFF. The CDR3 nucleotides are TGTGCCAGCATTCCCCGGGACAGGCCGGAAAAACTGTTTTTT.

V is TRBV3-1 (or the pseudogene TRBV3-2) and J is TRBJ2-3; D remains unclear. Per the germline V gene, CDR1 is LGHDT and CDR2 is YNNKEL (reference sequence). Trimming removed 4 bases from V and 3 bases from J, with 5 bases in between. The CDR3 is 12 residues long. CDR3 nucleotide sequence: TGTGCCAGCAGCCCCAGGACAGATACGCAGTATTTT. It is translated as CASSPRTDTQYF.

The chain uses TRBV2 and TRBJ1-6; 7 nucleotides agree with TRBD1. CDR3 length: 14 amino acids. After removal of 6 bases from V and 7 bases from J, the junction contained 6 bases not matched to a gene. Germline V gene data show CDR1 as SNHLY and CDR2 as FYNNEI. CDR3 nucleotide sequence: TGTGCCAGCAGGGCGAACAGGGGCAATTCACCCCTCCACTTT. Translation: CASRANRGNSPLHF.

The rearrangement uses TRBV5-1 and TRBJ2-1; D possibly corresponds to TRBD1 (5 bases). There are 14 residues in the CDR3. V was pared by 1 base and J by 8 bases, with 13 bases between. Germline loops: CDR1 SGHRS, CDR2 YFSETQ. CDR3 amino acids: CASSLLTAPDEQFF. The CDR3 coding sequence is TGCGCCAGCAGCTTGTTGACAGCACCGGATGAGCAGTTCTTC.

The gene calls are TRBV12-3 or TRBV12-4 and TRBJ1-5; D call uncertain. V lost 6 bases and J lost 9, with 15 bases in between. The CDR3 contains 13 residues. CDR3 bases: TGTGCCAGCAGCCCCTTTCTGGGAGGGCCCCAGCATTTT. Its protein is CASSPFLGGPQHF.

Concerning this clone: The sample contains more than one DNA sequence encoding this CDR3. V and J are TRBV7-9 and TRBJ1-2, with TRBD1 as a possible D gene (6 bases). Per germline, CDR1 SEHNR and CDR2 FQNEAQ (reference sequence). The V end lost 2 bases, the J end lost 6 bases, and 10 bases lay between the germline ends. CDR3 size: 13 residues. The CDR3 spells CASSLSGVDGYTF. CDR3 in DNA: TGTGCCAGCAGCTTATCAGGGGTGGATGGCTACACCTTC. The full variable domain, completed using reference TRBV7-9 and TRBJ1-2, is DTGVSQNPRHKITKRGQNVTFRCDPISEHNRLYWYRQTLGQGPEFLTYFQNEAQLEKSRLLSDRFSAERPKGSFSTLEIQRTEQGDSAMYLCASSLSGVDGYTFGSGTRLTVV.